This TCR beta chain was recorded in a study of T-cell reconstitution after alpha-beta-depleted transplantation in children. In this sample, this clonotype turned up a few times. Unique molecular identifiers were incorporated when the TCRbeta library was constructed. MiXCR was run by TCRdb on the PCR reads, yielding one entry per CDR3 protein. The sample lists about 610,000 distinct CDR3 sequences; over 9.5% were seen once. This receptor was obtained from a human donor who donated a stem cell graft to a child with acute myeloid leukemia. The sample here was PBMCs from the stem cell graft donor, taken from the stem cell graft.

CDR3 nucleotide sequence: TGCAGTGCTAGTGCAGGACAGCCCAGGGAGACCCAGTACTTC. As protein: CSASAGQPRETQYF. This chain links TRBV20-1 with TRBJ2-5, with TRBD1 as a possible D gene (6 bases). The CDR3 sequence is 14 residues long. Germline V gene data show CDR1 as DFQATT and CDR2 as SNEGSKA (reference sequence). With 3 bases removed from V and 5 bases from J, the gap between germline ends came to 16 bases.